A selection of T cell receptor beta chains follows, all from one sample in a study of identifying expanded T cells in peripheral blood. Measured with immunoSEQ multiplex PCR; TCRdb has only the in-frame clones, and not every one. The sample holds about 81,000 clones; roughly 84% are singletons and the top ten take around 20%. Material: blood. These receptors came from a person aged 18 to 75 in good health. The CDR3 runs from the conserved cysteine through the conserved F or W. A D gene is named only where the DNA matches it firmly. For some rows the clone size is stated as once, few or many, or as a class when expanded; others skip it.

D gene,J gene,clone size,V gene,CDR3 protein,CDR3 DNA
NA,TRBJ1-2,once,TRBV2,CASRAREFTNYGYTF,TGTGCCAGCAGGGCCCGGGAATTTACTAACTATGGCTACACCTTC
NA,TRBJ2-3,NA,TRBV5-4,CASSLAATDTQYF,TGTGCCAGCAGCTTGGCGGCCACAGATACGCAGTATTTT
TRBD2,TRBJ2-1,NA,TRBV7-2,CASSYPNRTSRNNEQFF,TGTGCCAGCAGCTACCCAAATCGGACTAGCCGAAACAATGAGCAGTTCTTC
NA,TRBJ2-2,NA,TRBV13,CASSLGDLTGELFF,TGTGCCAGCAGCTTAGGCGACCTTACCGGGGAGCTGTTTTTT
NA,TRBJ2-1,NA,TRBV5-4,CASSSIGGNSYNEQFF,TGTGCCAGCAGCTCCATTGGAGGAAACTCCTACAATGAGCAGTTCTTC
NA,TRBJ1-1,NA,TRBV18,CASSPRQNTEAFF,TGTGCCAGCTCACCACGACAGAACACTGAAGCTTTCTTT
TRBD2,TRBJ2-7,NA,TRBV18,CASSPRDLGLERTYEQYF,TGTGCCAGCTCACCTCGTGATCTGGGACTAGAAAGAACCTACGAGCAGTACTTC
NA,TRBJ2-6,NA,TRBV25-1,CASSIRGTGANVLTF,TGTGCCAGCAGTATCCGAGGGACCGGGGCCAACGTCCTGACTTTC
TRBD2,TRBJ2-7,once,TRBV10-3,CAIGTSGRYEQYF,TGTGCCATCGGGACTAGCGGGCGCTACGAGCAGTACTTC
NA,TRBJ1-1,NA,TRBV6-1,CASKRAKGLNTEAFF,TGTGCCAGCAAGAGAGCAAAGGGACTTAACACTGAAGCTTTCTTT
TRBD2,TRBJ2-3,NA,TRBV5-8,CASSPGWAGGTDTQYF,TGTGCCAGCAGCCCCGGGTGGGCGGGAGGTACAGATACGCAGTATTTT
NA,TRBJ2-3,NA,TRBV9,CASSGAGGMLDTQYF,TGTGCCAGCAGCGGTGCTGGCGGGATGTTAGATACGCAGTATTTT
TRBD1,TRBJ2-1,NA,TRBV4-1,CASSQEFPFFGTGYNEQFF,TGCGCCAGCAGCCAAGAGTTCCCCTTTTTCGGGACAGGATACAATGAGCAGTTCTTC
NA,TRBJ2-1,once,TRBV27,CASSLSKVNEQFF,TGTGCCAGCAGTTTATCGAAGGTGAATGAGCAGTTCTTC
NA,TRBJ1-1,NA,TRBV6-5,CASSRNTEAFF,TGTGCCAGCAGCCGAAACACTGAAGCTTTCTTT
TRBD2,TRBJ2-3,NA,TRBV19,CASTESWSGGTDTQYF,TGTGCCAGCACCGAATCGTGGAGCGGGGGCACAGATACGCAGTATTTT
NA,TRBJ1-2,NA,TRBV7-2,CASSSRGRAGIYGYTF,TGTGCCAGCAGCTCAAGGGGCAGGGCGGGTATCTATGGCTACACCTTC
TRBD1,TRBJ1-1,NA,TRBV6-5,CASSPTPGGGSEAFF,TGTGCCAGCAGTCCTACTCCAGGGGGCGGCTCTGAAGCTTTCTTT
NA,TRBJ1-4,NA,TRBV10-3,CAISDSMASNEKLFF,TGTGCCATCAGTGATTCGATGGCGAGTAATGAAAAACTGTTTTTT
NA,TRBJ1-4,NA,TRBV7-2,CASSQRGGAQEKLFF,TGTGCCAGCAGCCAACGGGGAGGCGCGCAGGAAAAACTGTTTTTT
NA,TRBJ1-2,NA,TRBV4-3,CASSQGDIGANYGYTF,TGCGCCAGCAGCCAAGGGGACATAGGAGCTAACTATGGCTACACCTTC
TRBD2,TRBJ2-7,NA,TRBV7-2,CASSLVASGSVSYEQYF,TGTGCCAGCAGCTTAGTAGCTAGCGGGAGTGTCAGCTACGAGCAGTACTTC
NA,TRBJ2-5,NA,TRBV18,CASSERQGQETQYF,TGTGCCAGCTCCGAAAGGCAGGGCCAAGAGACCCAGTACTTC
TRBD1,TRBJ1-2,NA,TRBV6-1,CASSSVARGGGGYTF,TGTGCCAGCTCGTCAGTTGCCAGGGGGGGTGGTGGCTACACCTTC
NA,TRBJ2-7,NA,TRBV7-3,CASSQVKQYF,TGTGCCAGCAGCCAGGTCAAGCAGTACTTC
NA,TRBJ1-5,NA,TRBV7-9,CASSPSPGSSNQPQHF,TGTGCCAGCAGCCCCTCGCCTGGGAGTAGCAATCAGCCCCAGCATTTT
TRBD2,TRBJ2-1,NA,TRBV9,CASSVVIAGGGGEQFF,TGTGCCAGCAGCGTAGTTATAGCGGGAGGTGGGGGTGAGCAGTTCTTC
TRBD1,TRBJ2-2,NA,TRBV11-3,CASSLGGQPNTGELFF,TGTGCCAGCAGCTTAGGGGGACAGCCCAACACCGGGGAGCTGTTTTTT
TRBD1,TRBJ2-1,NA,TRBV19,CASSSPPGQGYYNEQFF,TGTGCCAGTAGTTCCCCCCCGGGACAGGGATATTACAATGAGCAGTTCTTC
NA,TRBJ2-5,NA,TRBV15,CATSRDYQETQYF,TGTGCCACCAGCAGAGATTACCAAGAGACCCAGTACTTC
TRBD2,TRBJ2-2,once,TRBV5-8,CASSSVIAGGTGELFF,TGTGCCAGCAGCTCGGTGATAGCGGGAGGCACCGGGGAGCTGTTTTTT
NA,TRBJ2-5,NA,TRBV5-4,CASSTFTTETQYF,TGTGCCAGCAGCACGTTTACCACAGAGACCCAGTACTTC
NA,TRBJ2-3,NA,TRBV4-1,CASSQAGRQAHTDTQYF,TGCGCCAGCAGCCAAGCGGGGCGGCAGGCCCACACAGATACGCAGTATTTT
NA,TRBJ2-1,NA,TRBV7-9,CASSLMIGVGEQFF,TGTGCCAGCAGCTTAATGATAGGCGTAGGGGAGCAGTTCTTC
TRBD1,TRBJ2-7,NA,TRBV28,CASSLSRDRSSYEQYF,TGTGCCAGCAGTTTATCCCGGGACAGGAGCTCCTACGAGCAGTACTTC
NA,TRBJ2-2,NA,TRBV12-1,CASSFRDRGSYWYTGELFF,TGTGCCAGCAGCTTTCGGGACAGGGGTTCTTATTGGTATACCGGGGAGCTGTTTTTT
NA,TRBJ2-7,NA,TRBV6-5,CASRMSRGSYEQYF,TGTGCCAGCAGGATGAGCAGGGGTTCCTACGAGCAGTACTTC
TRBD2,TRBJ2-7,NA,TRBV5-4,CASSSKTSGSYEQYF,TGTGCCAGCAGCTCCAAGACTAGCGGGAGTTACGAGCAGTACTTC
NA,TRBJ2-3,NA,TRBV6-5,CASSSRALRTDTQYF,TGTGCCAGCAGCAGCCGGGCCCTCCGCACAGATACGCAGTATTTT
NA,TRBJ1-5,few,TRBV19,CASSSSGYSNQPQHF,TGTGCCAGTAGTAGCTCAGGGTATAGCAATCAGCCCCAGCATTTT